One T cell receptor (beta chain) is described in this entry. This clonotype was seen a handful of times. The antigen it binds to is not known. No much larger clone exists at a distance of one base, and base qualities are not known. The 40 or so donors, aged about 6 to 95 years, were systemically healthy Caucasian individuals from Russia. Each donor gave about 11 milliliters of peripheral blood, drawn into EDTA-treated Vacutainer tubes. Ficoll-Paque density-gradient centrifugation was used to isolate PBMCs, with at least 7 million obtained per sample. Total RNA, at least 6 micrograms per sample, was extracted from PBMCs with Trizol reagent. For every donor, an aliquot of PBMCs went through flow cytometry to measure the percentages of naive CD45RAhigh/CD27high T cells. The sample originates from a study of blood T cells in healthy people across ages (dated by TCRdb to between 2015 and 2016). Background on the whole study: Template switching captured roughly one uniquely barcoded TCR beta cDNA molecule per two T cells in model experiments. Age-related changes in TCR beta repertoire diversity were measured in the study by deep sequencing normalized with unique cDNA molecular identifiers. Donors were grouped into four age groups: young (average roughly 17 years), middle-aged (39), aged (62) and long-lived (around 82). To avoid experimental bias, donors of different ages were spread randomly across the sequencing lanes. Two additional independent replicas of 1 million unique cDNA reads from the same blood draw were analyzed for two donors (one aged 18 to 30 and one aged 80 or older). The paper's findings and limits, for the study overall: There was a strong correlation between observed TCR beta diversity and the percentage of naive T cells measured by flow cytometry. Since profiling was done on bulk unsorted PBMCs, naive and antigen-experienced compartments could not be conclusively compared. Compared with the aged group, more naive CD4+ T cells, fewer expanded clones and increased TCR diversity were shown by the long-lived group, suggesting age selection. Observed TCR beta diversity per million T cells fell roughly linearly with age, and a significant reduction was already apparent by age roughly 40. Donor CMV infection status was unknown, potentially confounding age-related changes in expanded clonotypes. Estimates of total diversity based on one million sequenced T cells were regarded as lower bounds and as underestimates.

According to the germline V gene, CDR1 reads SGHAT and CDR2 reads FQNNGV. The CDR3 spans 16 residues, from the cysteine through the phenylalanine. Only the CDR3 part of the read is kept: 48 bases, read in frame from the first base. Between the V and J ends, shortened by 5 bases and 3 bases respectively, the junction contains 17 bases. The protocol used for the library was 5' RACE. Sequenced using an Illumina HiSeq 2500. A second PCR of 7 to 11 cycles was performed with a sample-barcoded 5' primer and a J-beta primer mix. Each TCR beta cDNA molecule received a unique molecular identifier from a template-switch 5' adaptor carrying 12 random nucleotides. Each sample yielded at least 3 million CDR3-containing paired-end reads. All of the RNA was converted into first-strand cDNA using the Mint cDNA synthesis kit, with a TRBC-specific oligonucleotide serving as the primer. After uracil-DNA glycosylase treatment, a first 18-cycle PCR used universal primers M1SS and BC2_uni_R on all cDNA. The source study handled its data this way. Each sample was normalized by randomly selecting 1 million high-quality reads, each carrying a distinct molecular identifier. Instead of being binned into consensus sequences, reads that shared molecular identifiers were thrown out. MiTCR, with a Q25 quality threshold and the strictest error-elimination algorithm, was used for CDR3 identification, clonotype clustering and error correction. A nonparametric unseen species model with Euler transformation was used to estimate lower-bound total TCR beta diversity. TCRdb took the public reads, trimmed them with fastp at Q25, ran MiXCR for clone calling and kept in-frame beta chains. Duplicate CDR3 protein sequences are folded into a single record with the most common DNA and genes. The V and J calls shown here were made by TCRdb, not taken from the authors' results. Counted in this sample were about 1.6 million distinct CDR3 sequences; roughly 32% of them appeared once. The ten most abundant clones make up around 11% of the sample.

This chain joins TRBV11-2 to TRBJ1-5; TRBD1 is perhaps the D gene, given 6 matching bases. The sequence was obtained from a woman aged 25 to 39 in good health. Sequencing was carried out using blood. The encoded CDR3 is CASSPRTDGDNQPQHF. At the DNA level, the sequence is TGTGCCAGCAGCCCGAGGACAGACGGAGACAATCAGCCCCAGCATTTT.